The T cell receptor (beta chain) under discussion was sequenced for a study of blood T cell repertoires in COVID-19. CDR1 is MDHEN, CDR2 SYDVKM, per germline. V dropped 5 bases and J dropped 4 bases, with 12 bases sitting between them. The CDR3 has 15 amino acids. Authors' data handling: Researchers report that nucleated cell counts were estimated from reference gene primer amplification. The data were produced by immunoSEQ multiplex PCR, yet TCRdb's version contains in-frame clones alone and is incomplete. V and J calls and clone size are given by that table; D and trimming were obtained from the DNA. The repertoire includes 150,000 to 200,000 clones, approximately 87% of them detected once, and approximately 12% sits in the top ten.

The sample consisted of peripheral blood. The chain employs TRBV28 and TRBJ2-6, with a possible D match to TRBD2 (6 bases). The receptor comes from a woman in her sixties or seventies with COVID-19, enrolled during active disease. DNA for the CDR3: TGTGCCAGCAGTACCCGGGGGACCGGGGCCAACGTCCTGACTTTC. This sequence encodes CASSTRGTGANVLTF.